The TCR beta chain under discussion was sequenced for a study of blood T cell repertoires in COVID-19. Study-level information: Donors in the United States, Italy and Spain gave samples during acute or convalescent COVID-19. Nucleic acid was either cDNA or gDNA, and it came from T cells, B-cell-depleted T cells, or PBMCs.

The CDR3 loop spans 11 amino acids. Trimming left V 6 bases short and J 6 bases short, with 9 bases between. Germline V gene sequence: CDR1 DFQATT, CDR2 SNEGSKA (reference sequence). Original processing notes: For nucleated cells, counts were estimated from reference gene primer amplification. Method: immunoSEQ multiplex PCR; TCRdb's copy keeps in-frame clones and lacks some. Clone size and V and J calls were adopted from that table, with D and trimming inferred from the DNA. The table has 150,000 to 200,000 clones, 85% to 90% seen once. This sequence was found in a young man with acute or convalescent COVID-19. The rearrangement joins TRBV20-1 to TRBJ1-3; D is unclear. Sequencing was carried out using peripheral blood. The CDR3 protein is CSAPLKNTIYF. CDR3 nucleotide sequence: TGCAGTGCCCCCCTTAAAAACACCATATATTTT.